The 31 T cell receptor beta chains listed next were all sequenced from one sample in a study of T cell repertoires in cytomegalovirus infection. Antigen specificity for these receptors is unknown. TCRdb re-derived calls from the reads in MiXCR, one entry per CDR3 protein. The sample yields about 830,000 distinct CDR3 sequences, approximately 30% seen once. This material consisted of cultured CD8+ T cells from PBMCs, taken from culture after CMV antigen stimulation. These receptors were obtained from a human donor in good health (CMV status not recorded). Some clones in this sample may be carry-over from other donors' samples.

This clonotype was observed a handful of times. The CDR3: CASSFRGDRTNNEQFF. In nucleotides, the CDR3 is TGTGCCAGCAGCTTCCGGGGGGACAGGACGAACAATGAGCAGTTCTTC. This chain joins TRBV7-3 and TRBJ2-1, with D tentatively TRBD1 (8 bases). CDR1 and CDR2 from the germline V gene are SGHTA and FQGTGA. Trimming removed 3 bases at V and 5 bases at J, with 17 bases between. This CDR3 is 16 amino acids long.

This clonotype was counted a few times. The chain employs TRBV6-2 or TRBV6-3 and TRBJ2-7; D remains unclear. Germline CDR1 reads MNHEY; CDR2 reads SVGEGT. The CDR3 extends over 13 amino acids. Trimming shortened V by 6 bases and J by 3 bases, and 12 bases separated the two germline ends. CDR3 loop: CASSRQKFYEQYV. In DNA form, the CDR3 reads TGTGCCAGCAGCCGTCAGAAATTCTACGAGCAGTACGTC.

This chain's CDR3 is CSARDPAGLRTDTQYF. The DNA for the CDR3 is TGCAGTGCTAGAGATCCGGCGGGGCTAAGGACAGATACGCAGTATTTT. The chain combines TRBV20-1 with TRBJ2-3; D is perhaps TRBD2 (6 bases). The germline CDR1 and CDR2 sequences are DFQATT and SNEGSKA (reference sequence). V was trimmed by 0 bases and J by 3 bases, leaving 16 bases between them. The CDR3 runs to 16 residues.

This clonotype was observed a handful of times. The CDR3: CASSLHPGEGEETQYF. The CDR3 DNA reads as TGTGCCAGCAGCTTACACCCCGGGGAGGGAGAAGAGACCCAGTACTTC. The chain combines TRBV7-8 with TRBJ2-5; 7 bases align to TRBD2. Germline V gene sequence: CDR1 SGHVS, CDR2 FQNEAQ. This CDR3 contains 16 residues. J lost 3 bases, V lost 2 bases, and 9 bases had no gene match. Looking up the rest from reference TRBV7-8 and TRBJ2-5 gives the full variable domain: GAGVSQSPRYKVAKRGQDVALRCDPISGHVSLFWYQQALGQGPEFLTYFQNEAQLDKSGLPSDRFFAERPEGSVSTLKIQRTQQEDSAVYLCASSLHPGEGEETQYFGPGTRLLVL.

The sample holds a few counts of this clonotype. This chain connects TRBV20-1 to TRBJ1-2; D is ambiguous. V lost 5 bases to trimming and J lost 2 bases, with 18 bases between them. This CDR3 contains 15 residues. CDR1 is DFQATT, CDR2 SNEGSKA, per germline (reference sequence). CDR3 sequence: CSAFLNSGLNYGYTF. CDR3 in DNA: TGCAGTGCTTTTCTGAACAGCGGGTTAAACTATGGCTACACCTTC.

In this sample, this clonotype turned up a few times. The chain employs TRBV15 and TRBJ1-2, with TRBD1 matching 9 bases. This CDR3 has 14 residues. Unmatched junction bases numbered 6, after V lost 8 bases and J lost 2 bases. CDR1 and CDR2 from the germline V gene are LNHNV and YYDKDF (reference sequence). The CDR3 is CATERDRVNYGYTF. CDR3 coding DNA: TGTGCCACCGAGAGGGACAGGGTGAACTATGGCTACACCTTC.

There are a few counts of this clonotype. The CDR3 nucleotides are TGTGCCAGCAGTTACGACTTTGACGGGGAGCTGTTTTTT. Translation gives CASSYDFDGELFF. The rearrangement links TRBV6-5 to TRBJ2-2; D is undetermined. This CDR3 region has 13 residues. Trimming stripped 2 bases from V and 7 bases from J, with 8 bases between. The germline CDR1 and CDR2 sequences are MNHEY and SVGAGI.

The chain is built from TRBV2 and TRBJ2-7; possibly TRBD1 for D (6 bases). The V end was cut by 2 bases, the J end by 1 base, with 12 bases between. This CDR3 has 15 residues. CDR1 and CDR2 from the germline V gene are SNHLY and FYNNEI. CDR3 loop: CASSEQGRGSYEQYV. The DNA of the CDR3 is TGTGCCAGCAGTGAACAAGGCAGGGGATCCTACGAGCAGTACGTC.

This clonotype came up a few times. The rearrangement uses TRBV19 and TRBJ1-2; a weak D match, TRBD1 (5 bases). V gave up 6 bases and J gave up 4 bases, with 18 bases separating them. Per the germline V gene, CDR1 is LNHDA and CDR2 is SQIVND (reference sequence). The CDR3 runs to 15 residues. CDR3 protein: CASRTGTQGFYGYTF. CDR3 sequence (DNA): TGTGCCAGTAGGACCGGGACTCAGGGTTTCTATGGCTACACCTTC.

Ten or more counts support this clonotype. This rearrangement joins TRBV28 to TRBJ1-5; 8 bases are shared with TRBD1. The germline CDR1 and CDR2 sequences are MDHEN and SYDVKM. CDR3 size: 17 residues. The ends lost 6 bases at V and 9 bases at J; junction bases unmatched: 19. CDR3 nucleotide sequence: TGTGCCAGCAGCTCCTCCGACCTCGACAGGGGACGATCGCCCCAGCATTTT. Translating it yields CASSSSDLDRGRSPQHF.

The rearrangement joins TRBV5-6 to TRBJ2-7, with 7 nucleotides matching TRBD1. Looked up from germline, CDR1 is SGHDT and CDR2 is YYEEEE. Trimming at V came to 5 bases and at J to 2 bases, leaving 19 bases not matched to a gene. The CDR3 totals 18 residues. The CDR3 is CASSSRDRVPPPTYEQYV. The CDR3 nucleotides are TGTGCCAGCAGTTCCCGCGACAGGGTCCCCCCTCCTACCTACGAGCAGTACGTC.

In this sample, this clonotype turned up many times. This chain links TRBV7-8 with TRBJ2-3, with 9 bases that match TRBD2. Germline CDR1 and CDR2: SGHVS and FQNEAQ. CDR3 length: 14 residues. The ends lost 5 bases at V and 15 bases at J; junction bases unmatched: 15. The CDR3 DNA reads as TGTGCCAGCAGCATCAAGCGGGGGGCCCCACCTCACTATTTT. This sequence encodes CASSIKRGAPPHYF.

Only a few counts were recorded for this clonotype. This CDR3 reads CASSSRGVSTEAFF. CDR3 sequence (DNA): TGTGCCAGCAGCTCACGGGGGGTTTCCACTGAAGCTTTCTTT. The V call is TRBV7-8, the J call TRBJ1-1, with D possibly matching TRBD1 (5 bases). V was shortened by 4 bases and J by 4 bases, with 13 bases between the two germline ends. Germline V gives CDR1 SGHVS, CDR2 FQNEAQ. This CDR3 region has 14 residues.

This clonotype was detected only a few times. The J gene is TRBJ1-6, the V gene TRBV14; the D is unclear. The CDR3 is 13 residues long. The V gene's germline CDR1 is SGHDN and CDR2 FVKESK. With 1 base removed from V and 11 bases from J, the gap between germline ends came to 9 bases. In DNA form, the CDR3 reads TGTGCCAGCAGCCAAGGGCCCCTGGCACCCCTCCACTTT. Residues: CASSQGPLAPLHF. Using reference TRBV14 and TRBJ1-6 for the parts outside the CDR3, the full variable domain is EAGVTQFPSHSVIEKGQTVTLRCDPISGHDNLYWYRRVMGKEIKFLLHFVKESKQDESGMPNNRFLAERTGGTYSTLKVQPAELEDSGVYFCASSQGPLAPLHFGNGTRLTVT.

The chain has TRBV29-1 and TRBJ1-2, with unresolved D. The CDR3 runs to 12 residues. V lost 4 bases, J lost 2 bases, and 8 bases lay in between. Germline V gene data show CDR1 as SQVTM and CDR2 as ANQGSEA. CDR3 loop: CSVAGSNYGYTF. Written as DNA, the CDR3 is TGCAGCGTTGCGGGGTCGAACTATGGCTACACCTTC.

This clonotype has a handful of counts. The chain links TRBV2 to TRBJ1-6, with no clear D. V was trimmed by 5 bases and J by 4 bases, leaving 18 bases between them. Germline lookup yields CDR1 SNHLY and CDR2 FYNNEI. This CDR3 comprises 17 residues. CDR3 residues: CASSPEAVLPYNSPLHF. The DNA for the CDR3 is TGTGCCAGCAGTCCCGAGGCGGTTCTCCCATATAATTCACCCCTCCACTTT.

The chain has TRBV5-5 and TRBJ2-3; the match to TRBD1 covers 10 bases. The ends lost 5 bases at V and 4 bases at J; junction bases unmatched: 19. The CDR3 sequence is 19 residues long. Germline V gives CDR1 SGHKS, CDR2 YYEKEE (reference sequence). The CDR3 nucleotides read TGTGCCAGCAGACACGACTCCGGACAGGGGGGGAGAGTCGCAGATACGCAGTATTTT. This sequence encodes CASRHDSGQGGRVADTQYF.

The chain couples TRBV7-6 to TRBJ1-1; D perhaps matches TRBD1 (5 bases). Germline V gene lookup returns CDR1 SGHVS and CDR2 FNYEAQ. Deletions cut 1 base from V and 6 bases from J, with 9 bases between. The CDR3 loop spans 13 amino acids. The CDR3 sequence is CASSLVGAAEAFF. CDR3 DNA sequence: TGTGCCAGCAGCTTAGTAGGGGCAGCTGAAGCTTTCTTT.

The CDR3 loop is CASSLDRGVGEQFF. CDR3 nucleotides: TGTGCCAGCAGTTTGGACAGGGGGGTGGGTGAGCAGTTCTTC. The chain couples TRBV6-2 or TRBV6-3 to TRBJ2-1, with 10 bases matching TRBD1. There are 14 residues in the CDR3. In germline, CDR1 is MNHEY, CDR2 SVGEGT. The ends lost 4 bases at V and 9 bases at J; junction bases unmatched: 6.

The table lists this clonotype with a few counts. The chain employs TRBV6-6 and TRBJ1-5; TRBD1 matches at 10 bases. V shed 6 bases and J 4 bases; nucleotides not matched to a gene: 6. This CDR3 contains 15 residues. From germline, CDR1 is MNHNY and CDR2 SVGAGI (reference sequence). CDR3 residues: CASRAGTGENQPQHF. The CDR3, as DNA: TGTGCCAGCAGAGCCGGGACAGGGGAAAATCAGCCCCAGCATTTT.

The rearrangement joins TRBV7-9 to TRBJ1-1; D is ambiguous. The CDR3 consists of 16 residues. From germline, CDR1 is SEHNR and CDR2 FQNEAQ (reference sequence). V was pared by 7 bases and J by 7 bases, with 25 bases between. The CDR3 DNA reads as TGTGCCAGCACTAAACTTCGGGGAGAGGTGGGGTATGAAGCTTTCTTT. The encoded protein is CASTKLRGEVGYEAFF. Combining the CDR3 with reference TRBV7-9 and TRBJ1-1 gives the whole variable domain DTGVSQNPRHKITKRGQNVTFRCDPISEHNRLYWYRQTLGQGPEFLTYFQNEAQLEKSRLLSDRFSAERPKGSFSTLEIQRTEQGDSAMYLCASTKLRGEVGYEAFFGQGTRLTVV.

CDR3 sequence (DNA): TGCGCCAGCTGGAGGACAGGGGCGCGCACTGAAGCTTTCTTT. Protein sequence: CASWRTGARTEAFF. The chain is built from TRBV23-1 and TRBJ1-1; 9 positions match TRBD1. TRBV23-1 is given ORF status, its function remaining uncertain. V was pared by 8 bases and J by 4 bases, with 8 bases of the junction left unmatched. The CDR3 is made up of 14 amino acids.

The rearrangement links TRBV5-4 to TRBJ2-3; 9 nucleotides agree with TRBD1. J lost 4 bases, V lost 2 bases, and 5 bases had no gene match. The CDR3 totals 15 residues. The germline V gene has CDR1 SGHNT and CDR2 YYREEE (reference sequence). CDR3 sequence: CASSFRQGGPDTQYF. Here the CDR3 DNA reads TGTGCCAGCAGCTTTCGACAGGGGGGCCCAGATACGCAGTATTTT.

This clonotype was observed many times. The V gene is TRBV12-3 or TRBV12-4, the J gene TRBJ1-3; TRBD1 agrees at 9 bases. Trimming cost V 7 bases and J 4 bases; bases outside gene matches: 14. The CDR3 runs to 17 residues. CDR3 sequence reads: CASTPGGTGSGGNTIYF. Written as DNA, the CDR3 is TGTGCCAGCACCCCTGGAGGGACAGGGAGTGGAGGAAACACCATATATTTT.

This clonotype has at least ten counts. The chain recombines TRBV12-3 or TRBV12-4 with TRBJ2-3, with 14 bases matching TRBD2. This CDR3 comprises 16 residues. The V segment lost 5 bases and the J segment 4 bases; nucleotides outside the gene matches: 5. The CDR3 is CASSQKGLAGADTQYF. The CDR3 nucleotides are TGTGCCAGCAGTCAGAAGGGACTAGCGGGGGCAGATACGCAGTATTTT.

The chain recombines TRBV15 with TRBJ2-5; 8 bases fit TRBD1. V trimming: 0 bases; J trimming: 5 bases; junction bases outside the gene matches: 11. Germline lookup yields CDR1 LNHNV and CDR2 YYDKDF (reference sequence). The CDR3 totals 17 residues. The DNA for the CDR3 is TGTGCCACCAGCAGAGAGGGATCCGGGACAGGAGCGGAGACCCAGTACTTC. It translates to CATSREGSGTGAETQYF.

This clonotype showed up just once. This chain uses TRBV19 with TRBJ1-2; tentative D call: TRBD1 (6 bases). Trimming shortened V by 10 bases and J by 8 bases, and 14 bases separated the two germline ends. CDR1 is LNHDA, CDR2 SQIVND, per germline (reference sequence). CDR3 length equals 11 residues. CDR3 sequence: CATPMGGGYTF. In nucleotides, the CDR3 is TGTGCCACCCCCATGGGGGGCGGCTACACCTTC.

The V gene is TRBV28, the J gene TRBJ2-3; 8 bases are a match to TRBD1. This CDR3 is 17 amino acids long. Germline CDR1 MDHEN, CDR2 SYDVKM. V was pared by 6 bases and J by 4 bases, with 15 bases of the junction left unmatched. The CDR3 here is CASSRAGQAPFPDTQYF. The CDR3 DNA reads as TGTGCCAGCAGCCGTGCGGGACAGGCGCCTTTCCCAGATACGCAGTATTTT.

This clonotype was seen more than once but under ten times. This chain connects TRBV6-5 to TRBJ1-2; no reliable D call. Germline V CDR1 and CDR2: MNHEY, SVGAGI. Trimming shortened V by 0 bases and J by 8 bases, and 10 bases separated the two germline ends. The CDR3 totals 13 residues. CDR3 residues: CASSYSTLAGYTF. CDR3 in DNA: TGTGCCAGCAGTTACTCGACACTGGCCGGCTACACCTTC.

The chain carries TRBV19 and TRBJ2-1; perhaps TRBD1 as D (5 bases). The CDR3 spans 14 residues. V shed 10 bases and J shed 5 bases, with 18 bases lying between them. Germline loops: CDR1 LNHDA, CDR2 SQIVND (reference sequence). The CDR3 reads CANEDMKRNNEQFF. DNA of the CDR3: TGTGCCAACGAGGACATGAAACGTAACAATGAGCAGTTCTTC.

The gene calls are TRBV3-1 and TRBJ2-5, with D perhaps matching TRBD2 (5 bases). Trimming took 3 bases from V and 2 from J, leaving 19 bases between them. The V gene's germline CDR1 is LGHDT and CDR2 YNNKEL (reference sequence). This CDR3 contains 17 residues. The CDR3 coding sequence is TGTGCCAGCAGCCATGACCCGTGGACTCCGACTCAAGAGACCCAGTACTTC. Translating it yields CASSHDPWTPTQETQYF.